The 21 T cell receptor beta chains below were found in one sample sequenced in a study of shared clonotypes between healthy human individuals (dated by TCRdb to about 2020). Library construction relied on the immunoSEQ multiplex PCR assay. Here the immuneACCESS table is served through TCRdb, limited to in-frame sequences with V and J called. Missing clones are a known gap in these copies; in checked studies unresolved V genes cover under half, and the rest lacks a known reason. Recorded for this sample are approximately 840,000 clones; around 96% of them occurred a single time. Of the sample, over 0.2% is held by the ten largest clones. CD8 naive samples were obtained by positive selection for CCR7 among CD45RO-negative cells, yielding a CD45RA+CCR7+ population from which TemRA cells were excluded. What was sequenced was naive CD8+ T cells sorted from blood. The cell subset or site label here, explained by the study, means: CD45RA+CCR7+. The receptors shown here come from a young man in good health.

This sequence joins TRBV6-5 and TRBJ2-1; D unresolved. V shed 5 bases and J shed 4 bases, with 15 bases lying between them. Germline loops: CDR1 MNHEY, CDR2 SVGAGI. The CDR3 is 15 residues long. The CDR3 DNA is TGTGCCAGCAGTGTCGGACCGACTTTATACAATGAGCAGTTCTTC. The encoded protein is CASSVGPTLYNEQFF.

On this clone: Relative to the germline gene, one junction end is altered; a read error may explain this. V is TRBV5-1 and J is TRBJ2-7, with D unclear. Germline V CDR1 and CDR2: SGHRS, YFSETQ. CDR3 size: 12 residues. The CDR3 bases are TGCGCCAGCAGTTTGGGGTTCCACGAGCAGTACTTC. Translation gives CASSLGFHEQYF.

The sample holds one count of this clone. The sample has other DNA sequences that encode this CDR3 too. The chain combines TRBV7-8 with TRBJ1-1; the D gene is possibly TRBD1 (6 bases). The CDR3 is made up of 13 amino acids. Germline V gene lookup returns CDR1 SGHVS and CDR2 FQNEAQ. Trimming pared 5 bases from V and 4 bases from J, leaving 11 bases between. The CDR3 DNA follows: TGTGCCAGCAGCCCGCGAGGGGGCACTGAAGCTTTCTTT. Protein product: CASSPRGGTEAFF.

The rearrangement links TRBV27 to TRBJ2-1; a possible D gene is TRBD2 (6 bases). CDR3 length equals 16 residues. Trimming shortened V by 4 bases and J by 10 bases, and 23 bases separated the two germline ends. From germline, CDR1 is MNHEY and CDR2 SMNVEV (reference sequence). The CDR3 loop reads CASSSYTSRISIEQFF. The CDR3 region has the DNA TGTGCCAGCAGTTCGTATACTAGCCGGATTTCGATAGAGCAGTTCTTC.

The genes are TRBV5-1 and TRBJ2-1; 7 positions match TRBD1. Germline trimming cut 0 bases from V and 7 bases from J; bases unmatched to any gene: 4. The CDR3 spans 14 residues. The germline gives CDR1 SGHRS, CDR2 YFSETQ. The CDR3 nucleotides read TGCGCCAGCAGCTTGGCACAGGGGAGTAATGAGCAGTTCTTC. It specifies CASSLAQGSNEQFF.

The gene calls are TRBV7-9 and TRBJ1-1; no clear D. V dropped 2 bases and J dropped 5 bases, with 6 bases sitting between them. Germline-derived CDR1 and CDR2 are SEHNR and FQNEAQ (reference sequence). This CDR3 comprises 12 residues. The CDR3: CASSLTYTEAFF. The CDR3 nucleotides read TGTGCCAGCAGCTTAACCTATACTGAAGCTTTCTTT.

The rearrangement joins TRBV4-1 to TRBJ1-3; D possibly corresponds to TRBD1 (5 bases). Germline loops: CDR1 MGHRA, CDR2 YSYEKL. The ends were cut back, 1 base at V and 4 bases at J, with 11 bases in the middle. This CDR3 spans 15 amino acids. CDR3 region: CASSQVWGAGNTIYF. The CDR3 DNA reads TGCGCCAGCAGCCAAGTATGGGGCGCAGGAAACACCATATATTTT.

The rearrangement links TRBV27 to TRBJ1-2; a weak D match, TRBD1 (6 bases). Trimming took off 8 bases at V and 4 bases at J, with 23 bases between the two ends. The germline gives CDR1 MNHEY, CDR2 SMNVEV (reference sequence). The CDR3 is made up of 16 amino acids. The CDR3 protein is CASGSLGTLGGYGYTF. The CDR3 coding sequence is TGTGCCAGCGGTTCCCTTGGGACACTAGGAGGCTATGGCTACACCTTC.

The genes are TRBV4-2 and TRBJ2-3; 12 bases agree with TRBD2. This CDR3 region has 17 residues. The V and J ends lost 1 base and 6 bases, in that order; junction bases with no gene match: 8. CDR1 and CDR2 from the germline V gene are LGHNA and YNFKEQ. The CDR3 loop reads CASSQGASGRAFDTQYF. Written as DNA, the CDR3 is TGTGCCAGCAGCCAAGGGGCTAGCGGGAGGGCGTTTGATACGCAGTATTTT.

The chain links TRBV28 to TRBJ1-1, with D tentatively TRBD1 (5 bases). This CDR3 region has 14 residues. V lost 6 bases and J 0 bases, leaving 11 bases between the germline ends. Per germline, CDR1 MDHEN and CDR2 SYDVKM. The CDR3 spells CASSEGQMNTEAFF. As DNA, the CDR3 is TGTGCCAGCAGCGAAGGACAAATGAACACTGAAGCTTTCTTT.

Here the CDR3 reads CASLGTGGYNEQFF. DNA for the CDR3: TGTGCCAGCCTCGGGACAGGGGGGTACAATGAGCAGTTCTTC. The chain joins TRBV7-9 to TRBJ2-1, with TRBD1 matching 11 bases. This CDR3 has 14 residues. V was pared by 8 bases and J by 4 bases, with 4 bases of the junction left unmatched. Germline CDR1 is SEHNR and CDR2 is FQNEAQ (reference sequence).

The CDR3 DNA follows: TGTGCCAGCAGTGAAGGGGCGGGCTGGGACGAGCAGTACTTC. Encoded protein: CASSEGAGWDEQYF. The chain joins TRBV2 to TRBJ2-7; a weak D match, TRBD2 (5 bases). The germline gives CDR1 SNHLY, CDR2 FYNNEI. The ends were cut back, 1 base at V and 5 bases at J, with 12 bases in the middle. CDR3 size: 14 residues.

The rearrangement links TRBV2 to TRBJ2-7; TRBD1 matches 9 bases. Germline V CDR1 and CDR2: SNHLY, FYNNEI. The CDR3 totals 15 residues. Trimming cost V 6 bases and J 1 base; bases outside gene matches: 7. The CDR3 region has the DNA TGTGCCAGCAGCGCTGACAGGGGGAATTCCTACGAGCAGTACTTC. Protein sequence: CASSADRGNSYEQYF.

This clone was counted once. The rearrangement joins TRBV7-9 to TRBJ2-1; TRBD2 matches 9 bases. J lost 9 bases, V lost 4 bases, and 19 bases had no gene match. CDR1 SEHNR and CDR2 FQNEAQ come from the germline V gene (reference sequence). The CDR3 is 18 residues long. The CDR3 here is CASSSAIGLALLGGEQFF. Written as DNA, the CDR3 is TGTGCCAGCAGCTCCGCAATCGGACTAGCGCTACTGGGGGGTGAGCAGTTCTTC. The full variable domain, completed using reference TRBV7-9 and TRBJ2-1, is DTGVSQNPRHKITKRGQNVTFRCDPISEHNRLYWYRQTLGQGPEFLTYFQNEAQLEKSRLLSDRFSAERPKGSFSTLEIQRTEQGDSAMYLCASSSAIGLALLGGEQFFGPGTRLTVL.

This rearrangement joins TRBV14 to TRBJ2-3; 10 positions match TRBD2. This CDR3 is built from 16 residues. V was pared by 5 bases and J by 2 bases, with 7 bases of the junction left unmatched. From germline, CDR1 is SGHDN and CDR2 FVKESK. The CDR3: CASSLLAGLNTDTQYF. The CDR3, as DNA: TGTGCCAGCAGCTTACTAGCGGGACTAAACACAGATACGCAGTATTTT.

CDR3 sequence reads: CASTFVRLAGEETQYF. The CDR3 nucleotides read TGTGCCAGCACCTTCGTCCGACTAGCGGGAGAAGAGACCCAGTACTTC. The chain combines TRBV7-9 with TRBJ2-5; 12 bases line up with TRBD2. V was pared by 7 bases and J by 3 bases, with 9 bases of the junction left unmatched. The CDR3 is made up of 16 amino acids. The germline V gene has CDR1 SEHNR and CDR2 FQNEAQ (reference sequence).

The chain joins TRBV4-1 to TRBJ2-2; 8 bases are a match to TRBD1. The CDR3 has 17 amino acids. Germline CDR1 reads MGHRA; CDR2 reads YSYEKL. V trimming: 2 bases; J trimming: 2 bases; junction bases outside the gene matches: 7. DNA of the CDR3: TGCGCCAGCAGCCAATCAGGACAGGGAGGAAACACCGGGGAGCTGTTTTTT. It is translated as CASSQSGQGGNTGELFF.

The chain carries TRBV6-5 and TRBJ2-5; a possible D gene is TRBD1 (5 bases). This CDR3 region has 13 residues. The germline V gene has CDR1 MNHEY and CDR2 SVGAGI. The V and J ends lost 2 bases and 2 bases respectively, with 6 bases between them. The DNA of the CDR3 is TGTGCCAGCAGTTACGACAGACAAGAGACCCAGTACTTC. Encoded protein: CASSYDRQETQYF.

The genes are TRBV19 and TRBJ2-4; TRBD1 or TRBD2 may be the D gene (5 bases each). The CDR3 runs 16 residues. Per germline, CDR1 LNHDA and CDR2 SQIVND (reference sequence). V lost 3 bases and J lost 1, with 13 bases in between. CDR3 protein: CASSISWGGAKNIQYF. CDR3 sequence (DNA): TGTGCCAGTAGTATCTCATGGGGCGGGGCCAAAAACATTCAGTACTTC.

The chain recombines TRBV7-9 with TRBJ1-4; D ambiguous. Trimming cost V 10 bases and J 7 bases, with 13 bases left between them. CDR3 length: 12 residues. Per the germline V gene, CDR1 is SEHNR and CDR2 is FQNEAQ (reference sequence). The DNA for the CDR3 is TGTGCCATCCAACGACGAGGTGAAAAACTGTTTTTT. Amino acids: CAIQRRGEKLFF.

For this clone: Within the sample, other DNA sequences also encode this same CDR3. V gene TRBV27 combines with J gene TRBJ2-7, with 11 bases matching TRBD1. Per germline, CDR1 MNHEY and CDR2 SMNVEV (reference sequence). The CDR3 contains 15 residues. The J segment lost 4 bases and the V segment lost 0 bases, leaving 2 bases of the junction unmatched. CDR3 loop: CASSLSGQGAYEQYF. CDR3 coding DNA: TGTGCCAGCAGTTTATCCGGACAGGGGGCGTACGAGCAGTACTTC.